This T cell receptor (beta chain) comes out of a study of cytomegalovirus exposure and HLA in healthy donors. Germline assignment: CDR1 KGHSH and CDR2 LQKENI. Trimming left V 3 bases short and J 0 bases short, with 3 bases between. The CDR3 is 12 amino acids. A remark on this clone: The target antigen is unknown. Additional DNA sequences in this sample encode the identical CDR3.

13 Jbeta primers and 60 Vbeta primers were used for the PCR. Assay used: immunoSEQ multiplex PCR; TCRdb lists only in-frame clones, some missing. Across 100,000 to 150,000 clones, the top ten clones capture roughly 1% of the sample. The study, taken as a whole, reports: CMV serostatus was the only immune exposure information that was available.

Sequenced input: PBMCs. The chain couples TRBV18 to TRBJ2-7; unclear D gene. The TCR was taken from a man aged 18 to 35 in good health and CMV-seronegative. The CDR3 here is CASSPSSYEQYF. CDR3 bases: TGTGCCAGCTCACCGAGCTCCTACGAGCAGTACTTC.